This TCR beta chain came from a study of a mutant IDH1 vaccine in newly diagnosed glioma. General observations from the study: Pseudoprogression appears to have had no connection to changes in top peripheral T cell clonotypes.

Regarding this clone: Its antigen remains unknown.

The CDR3 extends over 16 amino acids. The V gene's germline CDR1 is SGHTA and CDR2 FQGNSA. V gave up 2 bases and J gave up 7 bases, with 18 bases separating them. Assay used: immunoSEQ multiplex PCR; TCRdb lists only in-frame clones, some missing. The table has about 66,000 clones, 65% to 90% seen once. The time point denotes: baseline, week 1 (first vaccination visit). Treatment described: pre-vaccination baseline after standard-of-care therapy. This specimen consisted of PBMCs, obtained from a glioma patient treated with radiotherapy, temozolomide or both. This sequence joins TRBV7-2 and TRBJ1-5, with a weak D call TRBD1 (5 bases). The sequence was obtained from a man aged 25 to 40 with glioma. This CDR3 is CASSLLGPTYGQPQHF. Written as DNA, the CDR3 is TGTGCCAGCAGCTTATTGGGACCTACATATGGGCAGCCCCAGCATTTT.